This T cell receptor beta chain comes out of a study of T cell responses to AZD1222 COVID-19 vaccine. V lost 8 bases, J lost 2 bases, and 4 bases stayed unmatched. This CDR3 contains 13 residues. The germline V gene has CDR1 LNHNV and CDR2 YYDKDF (reference sequence). Some clones are missing from TCRdb's copy, which holds only in-frame ones; the method was immunoSEQ multiplex PCR. The data contain approximately 100,000 clones, 87% of them singletons. As for this clone: Antigen specificity is unknown.

Notes on the study in general: Every sample of the repertoires postdated the peak T cell response.

The chain couples TRBV15 to TRBJ2-7, with 9 bases fitting TRBD2. The input for sequencing was peripheral blood, taken on day 0 of AZD1222 vaccination. The clonotype was recovered from an adult in good health. The CDR3: CATRRGGPYEQYF. For the CDR3, the DNA is TGTGCCACCCGGCGGGGGGGACCCTACGAGCAGTACTTC.